This T cell receptor beta chain is drawn from a study of identifying expanded T cells in peripheral blood (dated by TCRdb to about 2019). About the study as a whole: Separate aliquots of the same genomic DNA pool were sequenced to produce technical replicates, and four replicates were compared in pairs. Summary of the overall study and its limitations: It was expected by the authors that biological variance in healthy repertoires might increase further over much longer intervals, such as months to years. Across all healthy-donor time intervals, the beta-binomial model significantly cut both the number of clones called differentially abundant and the false-positive rate. The binomial model flagged roughly 1.1 differentially abundant clones between technical replicates, compared with about 16.4 over about 2 weeks and 19 over four weeks. Across all healthy donors, variance in clone template counts between roughly 2-week samples was found to increase significantly with total template count.

The immunoSEQ Assay, which relies on bias-controlled multiplex PCR amplification of genomic DNA, was used to profile TCRbeta CDR3 regions. The source study handled its data this way. To quantify the absolute abundance of each unique TCRbeta CDR3 region, the sequences were collapsed and filtered. Two models were used to test differential abundance: a binomial model (Fisher-equivalent) and a beta-binomial model that adds time-dependent variance fitted from healthy donors. Clones with fewer than 5 combined templates were excluded, and clones with Benjamini-Hochberg FDR below 0.01 were called differentially abundant. In the beta-binomial model, variance was expressed as a function of the total template count across the two samples, in the form v = (b*log(k)+a)^2. TCRdb retrieved this table from immuneACCESS and kept in-frame rearrangements only. Not all clones are present; in checked studies, unresolved V genes account for under half, and no reason is known for the remainder. From that table come the V and J calls and clone size; the DNA was used to work out D and trimming. Within this sample are some 96,000 clones, with about 90% of them counted one time only. Approximately 5.7% of the sample belongs to the ten largest clones.

This clone was observed a few times. Its antigen remains unidentified. Nothing much larger sits one base from this clone, and base qualities are not available. V is cut by 7 bases and J by 7 bases, and the space between the germline ends is 13 bases. Looking up the germline V gene (reference sequence) yields CDR1 MNHNY and CDR2 SVGAGI. Including cysteine and phenylalanine, the CDR3 has 12 amino acids. The DNA shown is the 36-base CDR3, in frame from base 1. No immune events such as infections were documented for the healthy donors during the collection period. Time-dependent variance in a beta-binomial model of T-cell clone differential abundance was calibrated using healthy-donor blood repertoires as a training cohort. The training cohort comprised roughly ten healthy donors, 3 female and 7 male. On average the donors were about 40 years old, and their ages spanned about 25 to 64 years. Obtained from a commercial supplier, whole blood was collected from each healthy donor at three time points set two to three weeks apart. For immunosequencing, genomic DNA was extracted from unsorted whole blood.

The sequence was obtained from a person aged 18 to 69 in good health. The chain is assembled from TRBV6-6 and TRBJ1-1; TRBD1 is a possible D gene, resting on 6 matching bases. The source material was blood. The sequenced DNA is TGTGCCAGCACCCGGGGGCAGGGTGAAGCTTTCTTT. It translates as CASTRGQGEAFF.